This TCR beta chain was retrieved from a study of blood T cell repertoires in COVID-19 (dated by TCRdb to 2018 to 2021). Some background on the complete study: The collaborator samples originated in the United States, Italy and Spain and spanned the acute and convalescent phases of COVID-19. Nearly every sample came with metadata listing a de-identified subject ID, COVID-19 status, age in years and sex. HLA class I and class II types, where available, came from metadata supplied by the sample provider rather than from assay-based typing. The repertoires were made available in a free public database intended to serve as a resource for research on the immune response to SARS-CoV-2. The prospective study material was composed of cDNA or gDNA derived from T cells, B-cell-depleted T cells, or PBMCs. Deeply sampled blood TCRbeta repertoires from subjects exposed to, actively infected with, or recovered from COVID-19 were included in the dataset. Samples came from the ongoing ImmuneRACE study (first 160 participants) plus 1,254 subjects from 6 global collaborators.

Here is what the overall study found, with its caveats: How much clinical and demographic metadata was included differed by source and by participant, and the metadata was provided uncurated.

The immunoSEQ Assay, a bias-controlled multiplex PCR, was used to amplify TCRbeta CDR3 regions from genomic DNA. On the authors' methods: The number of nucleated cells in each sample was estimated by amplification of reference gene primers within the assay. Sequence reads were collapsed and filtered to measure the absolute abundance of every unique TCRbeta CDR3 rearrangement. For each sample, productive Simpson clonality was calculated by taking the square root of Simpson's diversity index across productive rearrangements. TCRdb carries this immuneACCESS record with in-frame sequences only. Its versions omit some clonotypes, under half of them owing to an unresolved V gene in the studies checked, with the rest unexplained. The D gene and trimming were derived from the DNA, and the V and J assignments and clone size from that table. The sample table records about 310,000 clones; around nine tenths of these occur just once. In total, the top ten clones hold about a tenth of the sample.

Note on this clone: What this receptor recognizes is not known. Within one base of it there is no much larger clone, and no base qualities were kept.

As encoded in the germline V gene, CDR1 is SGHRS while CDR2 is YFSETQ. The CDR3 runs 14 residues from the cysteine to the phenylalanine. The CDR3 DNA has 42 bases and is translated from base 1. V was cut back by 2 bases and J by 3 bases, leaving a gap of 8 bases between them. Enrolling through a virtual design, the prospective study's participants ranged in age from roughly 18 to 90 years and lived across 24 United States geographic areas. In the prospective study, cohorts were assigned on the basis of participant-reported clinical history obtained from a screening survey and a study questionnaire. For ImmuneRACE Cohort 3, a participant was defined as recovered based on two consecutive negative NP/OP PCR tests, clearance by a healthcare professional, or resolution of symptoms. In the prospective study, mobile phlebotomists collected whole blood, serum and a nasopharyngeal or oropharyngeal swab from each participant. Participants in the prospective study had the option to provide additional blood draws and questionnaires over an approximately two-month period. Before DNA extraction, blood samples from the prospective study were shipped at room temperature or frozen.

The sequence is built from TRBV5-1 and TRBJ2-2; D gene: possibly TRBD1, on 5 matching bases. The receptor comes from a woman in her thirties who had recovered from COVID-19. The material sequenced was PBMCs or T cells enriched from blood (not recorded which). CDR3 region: CASSLSGHTGELFF. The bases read TGCGCCAGCAGCTTATCAGGGCACACCGGGGAGCTGTTTTTT.